These 26 T cell receptor beta chains share one sample of origin, sequenced in a study of identical twins (dated by TCRdb to the mid-2010s). Library generation was performed with 5' RACE. These reads were obtained on an Illumina HiSeq 2000. TCRdb trimmed the raw reads at Q25, called clones with MiXCR and kept productive beta chains. Rows are combined by CDR3 protein, so each entry shows the most common genes and DNA. The sample table holds hundreds of thousands of distinct CDR3 sequences, of which less than 7% were seen once. The top ten hold around 2% of the sample. Source material: naive T cells sorted from blood. Taken with the paper, the label for cell subset or site translates to: cells isolated with a human naive T-cell isolation kit. These receptors were taken from a man younger than 30 in good health.

This clonotype came up a few times. V gene TRBV4-1 combines with J gene TRBJ2-5; D remains unclear. Germline loops: CDR1 MGHRA, CDR2 YSYEKL. The CDR3 contains 13 residues. Trimming removed 5 bases at V and 2 bases at J, with 9 bases between. For the CDR3, the DNA is TGCGCCAGCAGCTTCGAGCGACAAGAGACCCAGTACTTC. This encodes CASSFERQETQYF.

Many counts were recorded for this clonotype. The rearrangement links TRBV12-3 or TRBV12-4 to TRBJ2-1, with 7 bases lining up with TRBD2. This CDR3 region has 17 residues. J gave up 0 bases and V 6 bases, and 11 bases lay outside the gene matches. CDR3 coding DNA: TGTGCCAGCAGGCCACCTTCAGCGGGACCCTCCTACAATGAGCAGTTCTTC. It encodes CASRPPSAGPSYNEQFF.

Many counts were recorded for this clonotype. The rearrangement uses TRBV9 and TRBJ1-1, with a tentative D call TRBD1 (5 bases). Germline lookup yields CDR1 SGDLS and CDR2 YYNGEE. The CDR3 is 13 amino acids. Trimming left V 2 bases short and J 9 bases short, with 14 bases between. CDR3 sequence: CASSVGGDVQAFF. CDR3 DNA sequence: TGTGCCAGCAGCGTGGGTGGGGACGTTCAAGCTTTCTTT. Full variable domain (remainder filled in from reference TRBV9 and TRBJ1-1): DSGVTQTPKHLITATGQRVTLRCSPRSGDLSVYWYQQSLDQGLQFLIQYYNGEERAKGNILERFSAQQFPDLHSELNLSSLELGDSALYFCASSVGGDVQAFFGQGTRLTVV.

This chain uses TRBV7-9 with TRBJ1-1; D not certain. There are 12 residues in the CDR3. Germline values: CDR1 SEHNR, CDR2 FQNEAQ (reference sequence). Between the trimmed V and J ends, which lost 4 bases and 9 bases, there was a span of 12 bases. The CDR3 loop is CASSSDRDKAFF. CDR3 DNA sequence: TGTGCCAGCAGCTCCGATCGCGACAAAGCTTTCTTT.

The table lists this clonotype with a few counts. V usage is TRBV4-3 and J usage is TRBJ1-2; D remains ambiguous. The V gene's germline CDR1 is LGHNA and CDR2 YSLEER. This CDR3 has 14 residues. Trimming pared 0 bases from V and 4 bases from J, leaving 9 bases between. The CDR3 spells CASSQDAGGYGYTF. CDR3 DNA sequence: TGCGCCAGCAGCCAAGACGCAGGAGGCTATGGCTACACCTTC.

The chain combines TRBV30 with TRBJ2-3; weak D call: TRBD2 (6 bases). V lost 4 bases and J 0 bases, leaving 11 bases between the germline ends. Germline V gives CDR1 GTSNPN, CDR2 SVGIG (reference sequence). This CDR3 region has 14 residues. The CDR3 DNA follows: TGTGCCTGGATTAGCGGAGCCAGCACAGATACGCAGTATTTT. It translates to CAWISGASTDTQYF. The whole variable domain, remainder taken from reference TRBV30 and TRBJ2-3, is SQTIHQWPATLVQPVGSPLSLECTVEGTSNPNLYWYRQAAGRGLQLLFYSVGIGQISSEVPQNLSASRPQDRQFILSSKKLLLSDSGFYLCAWISGASTDTQYFGPGTRLTVL.

The chain links TRBV6-1 to TRBJ2-1; D is possibly TRBD1 (8 bases). This CDR3 comprises 14 residues. The ends were cut back, 6 bases at V and 8 bases at J, with 17 bases in the middle. Per the germline V gene, CDR1 is MNHNS and CDR2 is SASEGT. The CDR3 nucleotides are TGTGCCAGCAGCCCTCGGACAGGGAGGGATGAGCAGTTCTTC. Protein product: CASSPRTGRDEQFF.

This clonotype was counted a few times. The chain links TRBV4-1 to TRBJ2-2, with 7 bases that match TRBD1. The CDR3 covers 17 residues. V lost 1 base, J lost 3 bases, and 8 bases stayed unmatched. CDR1 and CDR2 (germline): MGHRA, YSYEKL. The chain's CDR3 is CASSQGPGQSYTGELFF. The DNA for the CDR3 is TGCGCCAGCAGCCAAGGACCGGGACAGTCATACACCGGGGAGCTGTTTTTT.

This clonotype was recorded at least ten times. J is TRBJ2-2 and V is TRBV2; D is undetermined. From germline, CDR1 is SNHLY and CDR2 FYNNEI. Between the trimmed V and J ends, which lost 8 bases and 5 bases, there was a span of 9 bases. The CDR3 runs 12 residues. The CDR3 nucleotides read TGTGCCAGCGGGTTGGAAACCGGGGAGCTGTTTTTT. Its translation: CASGLETGELFF.

The chain carries TRBV4-3 and TRBJ2-5; no firm D call. Germline lookup yields CDR1 LGHNA and CDR2 YSLEER. The CDR3 sequence is 14 residues long. V was shortened by 1 base and J by 2 bases, with 8 bases between the two germline ends. Written as DNA, the CDR3 is TGCGCCAGCAGCCAAGCCCCATATCAAGAGACCCAGTACTTC. Its translation: CASSQAPYQETQYF.

This clonotype was counted ten times or more. This chain links TRBV28 with TRBJ2-1; possibly TRBD1 for D (5 bases). V was clipped by 2 bases and J by 7 bases, with 9 bases between them. This CDR3 is 13 amino acids long. CDR1 is MDHEN, CDR2 SYDVKM, per germline. For the CDR3, the DNA is TGTGCCAGCAGTTTACAGGGCAAGAATGAGCAGTTCTTC. This gives the protein CASSLQGKNEQFF.

This clonotype was counted at least ten times. This chain joins TRBV12-3 or TRBV12-4 and TRBJ2-3, with D unclear. Trimming pared 5 bases from V and 6 bases from J, leaving 18 bases between. The CDR3 contains 15 residues. For the CDR3, the DNA is TGTGCCAGCAGTCGGAGCAGACCACTGGCCGATACGCAGTATTTT. It specifies CASSRSRPLADTQYF.

At least ten counts were recorded for this clonotype. V gene TRBV28 combines with J gene TRBJ2-1; 7 bases line up with TRBD1. Germline-derived CDR1 and CDR2 are MDHEN and SYDVKM. This CDR3 region has 16 residues. V lost 5 bases to trimming and J lost 0 bases; unmatched junction nucleotides: 7. CDR3 DNA: TGTGCCAGCAGTGTTCAGGGGGTCAGCTCCTACAATGAGCAGTTCTTC. Its translation: CASSVQGVSSYNEQFF.

This chain uses TRBV7-2 with TRBJ2-1, with TRBD2 identical over 11 bases. After removal of 1 base from V and 5 bases from J, the junction contained 7 bases not matched to a gene. This CDR3 region has 17 residues. Per the germline V gene, CDR1 is SGHTA and CDR2 is FQGNSA. CDR3: CASSLGRTSGLNNEQFF. CDR3 bases: TGTGCCAGCAGCTTAGGTCGGACTAGCGGGCTTAACAATGAGCAGTTCTTC.

The chain employs TRBV27 and TRBJ2-2, with D perhaps being TRBD1 or TRBD2 (5 bases each). The CDR3 length is 14 residues. The germline V gene encodes CDR1 MNHEY and CDR2 SMNVEV (reference sequence). V was pared by 6 bases and J by 7 bases, with 15 bases between. CDR3 nucleotide sequence: TGTGCCAGCAGGGCCGGGGCCCCCGGCGGGGAGCTGTTTTTT. The encoded protein is CASRAGAPGGELFF.

In this sample, this clonotype turned up many times. The CDR3: CASSQDQGSYGYTF. The DNA for the CDR3 is TGTGCCAGCAGCCAAGATCAGGGCAGCTATGGCTACACCTTC. This chain connects TRBV3-1 to TRBJ1-2; possibly TRBD1 for D (5 bases). The CDR3 length is 14 residues. V was pared by 0 bases and J by 4 bases, with 9 bases between. In germline, CDR1 is LGHDT, CDR2 YNNKEL (reference sequence).

This clonotype occurred many times. This rearrangement joins TRBV27 to TRBJ2-1; 8 nucleotides align to TRBD2. In germline, CDR1 is MNHEY, CDR2 SMNVEV (reference sequence). V gave up 7 bases and J gave up 4 bases; unmatched junction bases: 21. This CDR3 comprises 19 residues. CDR3 loop: CASTLRSKTGTRGYNEQFF. DNA of the CDR3: TGTGCCAGCACCCTAAGATCGAAAACCGGGACTAGGGGTTACAATGAGCAGTTCTTC.

The sample holds a few counts of this clonotype. DNA for the CDR3: TGTGCCACCAGCAGAAGACAGGGTGCTCCTTCCGCTTTCTTT. It yields the protein CATSRRQGAPSAFF. V gene TRBV15 combines with J gene TRBJ1-1; 7 bases map to TRBD1. The CDR3 sequence is 14 residues long. Germline lookup yields CDR1 LNHNV and CDR2 YYDKDF (reference sequence). V trimming: 2 bases; J trimming: 11 bases; junction bases outside the gene matches: 11.

Many counts were recorded for this clonotype. The V gene is TRBV7-9, the J gene TRBJ2-7; 10 bases fit TRBD2. The V and J ends lost 5 bases and 1 base, in that order; junction bases with no gene match: 5. This CDR3 region has 15 residues. Germline V lookup: CDR1 SEHNR, CDR2 FQNEAQ (reference sequence). The CDR3: CASSKSGRVSYEQYV. The CDR3, as DNA: TGTGCCAGCAGCAAAAGCGGGAGGGTTTCCTACGAGCAGTACGTC.

There are many counts of this clonotype. The V and J genes are TRBV12-3 or TRBV12-4 and TRBJ1-1; D gene unclear. The CDR3 is 14 amino acids. Trimming took off 1 base at V and 8 bases at J, with 14 bases between the two ends. The CDR3 loop reads CASSLDGLSAEAFF. CDR3 DNA sequence: TGTGCCAGCAGTTTAGATGGGTTGTCGGCGGAAGCTTTCTTT.

This clonotype was picked up many times. The rearrangement joins TRBV20-1 to TRBJ2-3; D gene ambiguous. The V gene's germline CDR1 is DFQATT and CDR2 SNEGSKA (reference sequence). The CDR3 is 15 amino acids. V was pared by 4 bases and J by 1 base, with 15 bases between. The CDR3 here is CSATPRPEGTDTQYF. DNA of the CDR3: TGCAGTGCTACTCCTAGGCCAGAGGGCACAGATACGCAGTATTTT.

This clonotype was found many times. The rearrangement links TRBV20-1 to TRBJ2-7; D is unresolved. The CDR3 runs 13 residues. V gave up 2 bases and J gave up 3 bases, with 11 bases separating them. Germline V gene sequence: CDR1 DFQATT, CDR2 SNEGSKA (reference sequence). Here the CDR3 DNA reads TGCAGTGCTAGAAAAGGGCAGAACTACGAGCAGTACTTC. Translated, it gives CSARKGQNYEQYF.

This clonotype was counted between two and nine times. V and J are TRBV11-2 and TRBJ1-2, with 8 bases that match TRBD1. Germline loops: CDR1 SGHAT, CDR2 FQNNGV. The junction had 4 bases not matched to a gene; V was cut back by 1 base and J by 3 bases. The CDR3 consists of 15 residues. The CDR3 nucleotides read TGTGCCAGCAGCTTAGGGCCAGGGGGCGACTATGGCTACACCTTC. Its protein product is CASSLGPGGDYGYTF.

This clonotype was recorded many times. The V call is TRBV29-1, the J call TRBJ1-5, with 7 bases identical to TRBD1. Looked up from germline, CDR1 is SQVTM and CDR2 is ANQGSEA. The J segment lost 3 bases and the V segment lost 7 bases, leaving 15 bases of the junction unmatched. The length of the CDR3 is 16 residues. The CDR3 nucleotides read TGCAGCGCCCTAGGGGGCGGCGGTACAGACAATCAGCCCCAGCATTTT. Its translation: CSALGGGGTDNQPQHF. The complete variable domain, with remaining parts taken from reference TRBV29-1 and TRBJ1-5, reads SAVISQKPSRDICQRGTSLTIQCQVDSQVTMMFWYRQQPGQSLTLIATANQGSEATYESGFVIDKFPISRPNLTFSTLTVSNMSPEDSSIYLCSALGGGGTDNQPQHFGDGTRLSIL.

This clonotype was recorded many times. The chain is built from TRBV12-3 or TRBV12-4 and TRBJ2-5; a possible D gene is TRBD2 (6 bases). Trimming shortened V by 5 bases and J by 5 bases, and 15 bases separated the two germline ends. The CDR3 covers 14 residues. The chain's CDR3 is CASSPRGGTETQYF. The CDR3 bases are TGTGCCAGCAGTCCCCGAGGAGGGACTGAGACCCAGTACTTC.

This clonotype has at least ten counts. The chain uses TRBV20-1 and TRBJ2-5, with TRBD2 identical over 7 bases. The germline gives CDR1 DFQATT, CDR2 SNEGSKA (reference sequence). The J segment lost 1 base and the V segment lost 8 bases, leaving 10 bases of the junction unmatched. The CDR3 covers 14 residues. CDR3 DNA: TGCAGTAACGAGCGGGACTGGACCCAAGAGACCCAGTACTTC. Translating it yields CSNERDWTQETQYF.